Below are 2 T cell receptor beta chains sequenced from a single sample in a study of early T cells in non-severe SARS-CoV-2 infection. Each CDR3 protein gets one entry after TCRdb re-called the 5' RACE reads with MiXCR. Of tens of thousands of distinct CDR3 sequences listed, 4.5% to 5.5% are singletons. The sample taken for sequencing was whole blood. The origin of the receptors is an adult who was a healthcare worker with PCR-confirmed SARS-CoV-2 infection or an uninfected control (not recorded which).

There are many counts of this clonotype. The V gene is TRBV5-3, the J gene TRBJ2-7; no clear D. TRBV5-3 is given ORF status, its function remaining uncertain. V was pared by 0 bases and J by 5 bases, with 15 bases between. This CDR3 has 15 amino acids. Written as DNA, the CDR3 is TGTGCCAGAAGCTTGGAGGTACAGCCCCAGGACGAGCAGTACTTC. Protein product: CARSLEVQPQDEQYF.

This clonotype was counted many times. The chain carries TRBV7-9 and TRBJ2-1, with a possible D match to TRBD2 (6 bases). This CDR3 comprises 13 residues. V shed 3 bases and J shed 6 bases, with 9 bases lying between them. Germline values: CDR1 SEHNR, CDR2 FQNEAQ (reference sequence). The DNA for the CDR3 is TGTGCCAGCAGCTTTCACGGGAGCAATGAGCAGTTCTTC. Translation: CASSFHGSNEQFF.